The 26 T cell receptor beta chains presented below share a single source sample, sequenced in a study of blood T cell repertoires in COVID-19. TCRdb's table, derived via immunoSEQ multiplex PCR, lists solely in-frame clones and lacks some. The sample yields 200,000 or so clones, 92% seen once. Material: peripheral blood. The receptors here all came from a man aged 55 to 70 with COVID-19, enrolled during active disease.

This clone was found a few times. J is TRBJ2-7 and V is TRBV9, with D uncertain. Germline values: CDR1 SGDLS, CDR2 YYNGEE. This CDR3 region has 15 residues. V was pared by 0 bases and J by 3 bases, with 13 bases between. CDR3 residues: CASSVGPGMNYEQYF. The CDR3 nucleotides read TGTGCCAGCAGCGTAGGTCCAGGTATGAACTACGAGCAGTACTTC.

The chain uses TRBV5-6 and TRBJ2-7, with 10 bases identical to TRBD2. V gave up 1 base and J gave up 2 bases; unmatched junction bases: 6. This CDR3 is 16 amino acids long. From germline, CDR1 is SGHDT and CDR2 YYEEEE. The CDR3 coding sequence is TGTGCCAGCAGCTTGCCCACTAGCGGGGTCACCTACGAGCAGTACTTC. This sequence encodes CASSLPTSGVTYEQYF.

V is TRBV6-5 and J is TRBJ2-7; 11 nucleotides line up with TRBD1. The germline V gene has CDR1 MNHEY and CDR2 SVGAGI. The trim removed 0 bases at V and 4 bases at J, leaving 2 bases unmatched. The CDR3 extends over 15 amino acids. The CDR3 region is CASSYSGQGVYEQYF. In DNA form, the CDR3 reads TGTGCCAGCAGTTACTCGGGACAGGGGGTATACGAGCAGTACTTC.

V is TRBV6-4 and J is TRBJ1-6, with 7 bases fitting TRBD1. The V and J ends lost 10 bases and 7 bases, in that order; junction bases with no gene match: 4. Germline-derived CDR1 and CDR2 are MRHNA and SNTAGT. The CDR3 contains 12 residues. The CDR3 sequence: CAITGANSPLHF. The CDR3 DNA sequence: TGTGCCATTACAGGGGCAAATTCACCCCTCCACTTT.

The rearrangement uses TRBV24-1 and TRBJ1-5; D gene uncertain. The CDR3 spans 12 residues. V lost 3 bases, J lost 12 bases, and 11 bases lay in between. Germline CDR1 is KGHDR and CDR2 is SFDVKD. The CDR3 loop is CATSDPGKVQHF. CDR3 in DNA: TGTGCCACCAGTGATCCCGGGAAGGTCCAGCATTTT.

J is TRBJ2-7 and V is TRBV5-1; 15 positions agree with TRBD2. Germline lookup yields CDR1 SGHRS and CDR2 YFSETQ. V lost 6 bases to trimming and J lost 6 bases; unmatched junction nucleotides: 10. The length of the CDR3 is 16 residues. The CDR3 nucleotides are TGCGCCAGCAAGGGACTAGCGGGAGGCCCCCCGAGCGAGCAGTACTTC. It translates to CASKGLAGGPPSEQYF.

The chain links TRBV5-1 to TRBJ2-5; 8 bases are a match to TRBD2. Trimming took 4 bases from V and 3 from J; bases not matched to a gene: 5. The CDR3 is made up of 14 amino acids. Germline V gives CDR1 SGHRS, CDR2 YFSETQ. CDR3 nucleotides: TGCGCCAGCAGCCCGGGGGGGAGGAAAGAGACCCAGTACTTC. Its translation: CASSPGGRKETQYF.

The genes are TRBV28 and TRBJ1-1; 7 bases line up with TRBD1. Germline V gene sequence: CDR1 MDHEN, CDR2 SYDVKM. V was clipped by 6 bases and J by 1 base; unmatched bases: 8. The CDR3 loop spans 15 amino acids. The CDR3 bases are TGTGCCAGCAGCCCAGGGGGAGTCTCGAACACTGAAGCTTTCTTT. Protein: CASSPGGVSNTEAFF.

The V gene is TRBV15, the J gene TRBJ2-7, with D perhaps matching TRBD1 (6 bases). The V gene lost 0 bases and the J gene lost 0 bases, with 9 bases spanning the gap. Germline V CDR1 and CDR2: LNHNV, YYDKDF (reference sequence). The CDR3 runs to 15 residues. The CDR3 region is CATSRERGTSYEQYF. The DNA for the CDR3 is TGTGCCACCAGCAGAGAGAGGGGGACCTCCTACGAGCAGTACTTC.

The chain couples TRBV4-1 to TRBJ1-2; maybe TRBD1 (5 bases). V was pared by 0 bases and J by 4 bases, with 18 bases between. The CDR3 extends over 17 amino acids. The V gene's germline CDR1 is MGHRA and CDR2 YSYEKL. The CDR3, as DNA: TGCGCCAGCAGCCAAGATCGTCTTGGAGGGGCGACCTATGGCTACACCTTC. Encoded protein: CASSQDRLGGATYGYTF.

This chain connects TRBV6-5 to TRBJ1-5; 9 nucleotides align to TRBD1. The CDR3 extends over 14 amino acids. CDR1 is MNHEY, CDR2 SVGAGI, per germline. Trimming at V came to 5 bases and at J to 5 bases, leaving 4 bases not matched to a gene. The CDR3 region has the DNA TGTGCCAGCAGTCTGGGACAGGGCGATCAGCCCCAGCATTTT. This sequence encodes CASSLGQGDQPQHF.

The gene calls are TRBV23-1 and TRBJ1-5, with D possibly matching TRBD1 (5 bases). TRBV23-1 carries the ORF label, with uncertain function. The CDR3 totals 13 residues. V was trimmed by 6 bases and J by 7 bases, leaving 13 bases between them. The CDR3: CASRTWGDQPQHF. In nucleotides, the CDR3 is TGCGCCAGCAGGACCTGGGGGGACCAGCCCCAGCATTTT.

This clone appeared a few times. J is TRBJ1-2 and V is TRBV6-1; tentative D call: TRBD1 (5 bases). The V end lost 2 bases, the J end lost 2 bases, and 9 bases lay between the germline ends. Germline V lookup: CDR1 MNHNS, CDR2 SASEGT. The CDR3 spans 14 residues. Here the CDR3 DNA reads TGTGCCAGCAGTGAACAGGGTAGCAACTATGGCTACACCTTC. It yields the protein CASSEQGSNYGYTF.

V and J are TRBV7-2 and TRBJ1-1; D gene uncertain. V dropped 2 bases and J dropped 4 bases, with 14 bases sitting between them. CDR1 and CDR2 (germline): SGHTA, FQGNSA. The CDR3 has 15 residues. The CDR3 loop is CASSLWSGETTEAFF. CDR3 bases: TGTGCCAGCAGCTTATGGTCGGGAGAAACCACTGAAGCTTTCTTT.

This clone occurred a few times. This chain uses TRBV29-1 with TRBJ1-5; 11 positions agree with TRBD1. V gave up 8 bases and J gave up 5 bases; unmatched junction bases: 5. This CDR3 comprises 13 residues. The V gene's germline CDR1 is SQVTM and CDR2 ANQGSEA. The CDR3 sequence is CSIGQGADQPQHF. CDR3 coding DNA: TGCAGCATTGGACAGGGGGCGGATCAGCCCCAGCATTTT.

V gene TRBV5-1 combines with J gene TRBJ2-1; 7 nucleotides agree with TRBD2. The germline gives CDR1 SGHRS, CDR2 YFSETQ. Trimming cost V 3 bases and J 5 bases; bases outside gene matches: 5. The CDR3 runs to 14 residues. CDR3 bases: TGCGCCAGCAGCTCTAGCGGAAATGACAATGAGCAGTTCTTC. Protein product: CASSSSGNDNEQFF.

The chain combines TRBV27 with TRBJ1-1; no clear D. The V and J ends lost 4 bases and 2 bases respectively, with 8 bases between them. This CDR3 has 13 residues. Germline V lookup: CDR1 MNHEY, CDR2 SMNVEV (reference sequence). This CDR3 is CASSSNRNTEAFF. The CDR3 DNA sequence: TGTGCCAGCAGTTCTAACAGAAACACTGAAGCTTTCTTT.

The V gene is TRBV30, the J gene TRBJ2-7; D not resolved. The CDR3 is 13 amino acids. V lost 0 bases and J 0 bases, leaving 6 bases between the germline ends. Per the germline V gene, CDR1 is GTSNPN and CDR2 is SVGIG (reference sequence). The CDR3 DNA reads as TGTGCCTGGAGTGTCGTGGCCTCCTACGAGCAGTACTTC. This encodes CAWSVVASYEQYF.

The chain uses TRBV6-5 and TRBJ2-7; TRBD1 matches 10 bases. The V gene end was trimmed by 8 bases and the J gene end by 3 bases; junction bases not matched to a gene: 7. Germline CDR1 is MNHEY and CDR2 is SVGAGI. The CDR3 runs 14 residues. For the CDR3, the DNA is TGTGCCAGCTTCCCGGGACAGGGGATCTACGAGCAGTACTTC. Amino acid sequence: CASFPGQGIYEQYF.

The CDR3 protein is CASSTYRGRVTEAFF. The CDR3 DNA reads TGTGCCAGCAGCACATACAGGGGGCGCGTCACTGAAGCTTTCTTT. The J gene is TRBJ1-1, the V gene TRBV9; TRBD1 matches at 9 bases. With V trimmed by 4 bases and J by 4 bases, 8 bases remained unmatched. This CDR3 has 15 residues. Per the germline V gene, CDR1 is SGDLS and CDR2 is YYNGEE.

The DNA for the CDR3 is TGTGCCAGCAGCCCGACTAGCGGGGGGGTTACAGATACGCAGTATTTT. It is translated as CASSPTSGGVTDTQYF. This chain joins TRBV3-1 (or the pseudogene TRBV3-2) and TRBJ2-3, with TRBD2 matching over 14 bases. CDR1 is LGHDT and CDR2 is YNNKEL in the germline V gene (reference sequence). Trimming at V came to 4 bases and at J to 3 bases, leaving 3 bases not matched to a gene. The CDR3 sequence is 16 residues long.

V gene TRBV18 combines with J gene TRBJ2-1, with 7 nucleotides matching TRBD2. V gave up 3 bases and J gave up 3 bases; unmatched junction bases: 5. CDR1 and CDR2 (germline): KGHSH, LQKENI. The CDR3 sequence is 15 residues long. The CDR3: CASSPVSGIYNEQFF. The CDR3 DNA reads as TGTGCCAGCTCACCTGTGAGCGGGATCTACAATGAGCAGTTCTTC.

This clone was seen only once. The rearrangement uses TRBV6-6 and TRBJ2-3; D remains unclear. CDR3 length equals 16 residues. Per germline, CDR1 MNHNY and CDR2 SVGAGI (reference sequence). V was clipped by 4 bases and J by 2 bases, with 16 bases between them. The CDR3 DNA sequence: TGTGCCAGCAGTTCCCCCCTAGTGGCCCCCACAGATACGCAGTATTTT. This encodes CASSSPLVAPTDTQYF.

The rearrangement links TRBV6-1 to TRBJ1-2; tentatively, D is TRBD1 (5 bases). CDR1 is MNHNS, CDR2 SASEGT, per germline. Trimming took off 1 base at V and 6 bases at J, with 9 bases between the two ends. The CDR3 runs 13 residues. The CDR3 region is CASSEDWGDGYTF. CDR3 nucleotide sequence: TGTGCCAGCAGTGAAGATTGGGGGGATGGCTACACCTTC.

This clone was detected once. This chain links TRBV11-2 with TRBJ2-7, with D tentatively TRBD1 (6 bases). This CDR3 has 14 amino acids. CDR1 and CDR2 (germline): SGHAT, FQNNGV. V lost 1 base and J 5 bases, leaving 12 bases between the germline ends. The CDR3: CASSLGQAGHEQYF. The DNA of the CDR3 is TGTGCCAGCAGCTTAGGACAGGCGGGCCACGAGCAGTACTTC.

This sequence joins TRBV4-1 and TRBJ1-3; D is unresolved. Germline V lookup: CDR1 MGHRA, CDR2 YSYEKL. The CDR3 consists of 16 residues. The V and J ends lost 1 base and 0 bases respectively, with 10 bases between them. The CDR3 sequence is CASSQVLRNSGNTIYF. Written as DNA, the CDR3 is TGCGCCAGCAGCCAAGTTCTAAGAAACTCTGGAAACACCATATATTTT.